The 28 T cell receptor beta chains reported below all come from one sample, sequenced in a study of T cells in localized non-small cell lung cancer (dated by TCRdb to the early 2020s). Libraries were built with the immunoSEQ multiplex PCR assay. Drawn from immuneACCESS, this table holds only the in-frame rearrangements with V and J called that TCRdb kept. Clones are partly lost; checked studies trace under half to an unresolved V gene and leave the rest unexplained. The sample table records 40,000 to 55,000 clones; 65% to 90% of these occur just once. Clones ranked in the top ten supply 15% to 20% of the sample. The sequencing used peripheral blood mononuclear cells, collected before any cancer treatment. The receptors were gathered from a man aged 40 to 70 with stage III lung adenocarcinoma.

The V gene is TRBV30, the J gene TRBJ2-3, with 9 bases matching TRBD2. Germline CDR1 and CDR2: GTSNPN and SVGIG (reference sequence). CDR3 length equals 17 residues. V shed 1 base, J shed 3 bases, and the junction held 11 bases outside the gene matches. The CDR3 loop is CAWSGGERGVVTDTQYF. The CDR3 nucleotides read TGTGCCTGGAGTGGCGGCGAGCGGGGGGTGGTTACAGATACGCAGTATTTT.

The gene calls are TRBV6-4 and TRBJ2-2; TRBD2 aligns across 8 bases. V trimming: 5 bases; J trimming: 3 bases; junction bases outside the gene matches: 5. This CDR3 has 15 amino acids. Germline V gene lookup returns CDR1 MRHNA and CDR2 SNTAGT. The CDR3 loop is CASSLYGGDTGELFF. Here the CDR3 DNA reads TGTGCCAGCAGTCTCTACGGGGGGGACACCGGGGAGCTGTTTTTT.

Only one count was recorded for this clone. A junction boundary mismatches the germline segment, possibly from a read error. The chain combines TRBV5-6 with TRBJ2-6, with D unclear. Germline CDR1 SGHDT, CDR2 YYEEEE. The CDR3 totals 15 residues. The CDR3 here is CANSLALSGANVLTF. The CDR3 DNA reads TGTGCCAACAGCTTAGCCCTGAGTGGGGCCAACGTCCTGACTTTC. Filled out from reference TRBV5-6 and TRBJ2-6, the complete variable domain reads DAGVTQSPTHLIKTRGQQVTLRCSPKSGHDTVSWYQQALGQGPQFIFQYYEEEERQRGNFPDRFSGHQFPNYSSELNVNALLLGDSALYLCANSLALSGANVLTFGAGSRLTVL.

J is TRBJ2-5 and V is TRBV11-3; D is undetermined. The germline V and J ends were trimmed by 5 bases and 5 bases, with 12 bases remaining between them. This CDR3 is built from 13 residues. Germline V CDR1 and CDR2: SGHNT, YENEEA. The CDR3 here is CASSPSPQETQYF. The CDR3, as DNA: TGTGCCAGCAGCCCGTCCCCCCAGGAGACCCAGTACTTC.

In its sample, this clone was seen a few times. V is TRBV6-5 and J is TRBJ1-6; D remains ambiguous. Trimming cost V 0 bases and J 6 bases, with 9 bases left between them. Germline values: CDR1 MNHEY, CDR2 SVGAGI. This CDR3 contains 15 residues. CDR3 in DNA: TGTGCCAGCAGTTACTCCCAGCCACTTAATTCACCCCTCCACTTT. This translates into CASSYSQPLNSPLHF.

The gene calls are TRBV9 and TRBJ2-5; D assignment may be TRBD1 or TRBD2 (5 bases each). CDR3 length equals 15 residues. V was shortened by 4 bases and J by 5 bases, with 18 bases between the two germline ends. CDR1 is SGDLS, CDR2 YYNGEE, per germline. The CDR3 loop is CASSPGTGWTETQYF. CDR3 sequence (DNA): TGTGCCAGCAGCCCCGGGACGGGCTGGACGGAGACCCAGTACTTC.

The chain links TRBV7-8 to TRBJ2-7; 10 bases align to TRBD1. V dropped 1 base and J dropped 2; count of bases not matched to a gene: 5. Germline V gene lookup returns CDR1 SGHVS and CDR2 FQNEAQ. There are 16 residues in the CDR3. The CDR3 nucleotides are TGTGCCAGCAGCTTAGAGGGACAGGGGACTCCCTACGAGCAGTACTTC. It yields the protein CASSLEGQGTPYEQYF.

The chain has TRBV6-6 and TRBJ2-7, with TRBD1 matching over 8 bases. CDR1 and CDR2 from the germline V gene are MNHNY and SVGAGI (reference sequence). The CDR3 is made up of 13 amino acids. V shed 8 bases, J shed 1 base, and the junction held 4 bases outside the gene matches. The CDR3 nucleotides read TGTGCCAGCCAGAGGACAGGGTCCTACGAGCAGTACTTC. Its translation is CASQRTGSYEQYF.

This sequence joins TRBV10-3 and TRBJ1-4; D unclear. Germline V gives CDR1 ENHRY, CDR2 SYGVKD. This CDR3 is 14 amino acids long. Trimming removed 3 bases at V and 3 bases at J, with 8 bases between. CDR3 residues: CAISDLASNEKLFF. The CDR3 nucleotides read TGTGCCATCAGTGATCTGGCTTCTAATGAAAAACTGTTTTTT.

The genes are TRBV7-8 and TRBJ1-5; no clear D gene. The CDR3 contains 15 residues. Germline CDR1 and CDR2: SGHVS and FQNEAQ. The V and J ends lost 5 bases and 1 base respectively, with 12 bases between them. This CDR3 is CASSPRAKSNQPQHF. CDR3 nucleotides: TGTGCCAGCAGCCCAAGGGCGAAGAGCAATCAGCCCCAGCATTTT.

The rearrangement links TRBV15 to TRBJ2-3; 11 bases fit TRBD1. Germline CDR1 and CDR2: LNHNV and YYDKDF (reference sequence). The CDR3 has 16 amino acids. The ends lost 3 bases at V and 3 bases at J; junction bases unmatched: 5. The CDR3 region is CATSRAGTGGTDTQYF. DNA of the CDR3: TGTGCCACCAGCAGGGCCGGGACAGGGGGGACAGATACGCAGTATTTT.

J is TRBJ2-2 and V is TRBV5-4; D not resolved. The CDR3 runs 14 residues. From germline, CDR1 is SGHNT and CDR2 YYREEE (reference sequence). V dropped 1 base and J dropped 4 bases, with 8 bases sitting between them. The CDR3 protein is CASSLRISTGELFF. CDR3 coding DNA: TGTGCCAGCAGCTTGAGGATTTCCACCGGGGAGCTGTTTTTT.

This clone was detected a few times. V is TRBV7-8 and J is TRBJ1-1, with D perhaps matching TRBD1 (6 bases). Germline V CDR1 and CDR2: SGHVS, FQNEAQ. The CDR3 covers 16 residues. Trimming shortened V by 5 bases and J by 4 bases, and 20 bases separated the two germline ends. The CDR3 DNA reads as TGTGCCAGCAGCACCACAGGGCGAGGTGTCGGCACTGAAGCTTTCTTT. Encoded protein: CASSTTGRGVGTEAFF.

This clone was seen only a few times. The chain is built from TRBV5-5 and TRBJ2-3; D not resolved. CDR3 length: 16 residues. Trimming shortened V by 1 base and J by 0 bases, and 12 bases separated the two germline ends. CDR1 SGHKS and CDR2 YYEKEE come from the germline V gene (reference sequence). CDR3 region: CASSLLQPDSTDTQYF. The DNA for the CDR3 is TGTGCCAGCAGCTTGCTTCAACCCGATAGCACAGATACGCAGTATTTT.

The J gene is TRBJ1-3, the V gene TRBV19; D call uncertain. V lost 4 bases and J lost 0, with 13 bases in between. Germline V gene data show CDR1 as LNHDA and CDR2 as SQIVND (reference sequence). This CDR3 spans 16 amino acids. CDR3 DNA: TGTGCCAGTAGTACCCGGACGGCGAGCTCTGGAAACACCATATATTTT. It encodes CASSTRTASSGNTIYF.

The rearrangement links TRBV7-3 to TRBJ2-5, with TRBD1 identical over 11 bases. V dropped 5 bases and J dropped 2; count of bases not matched to a gene: 13. The CDR3 covers 18 residues. Per the germline V gene, CDR1 is SGHTA and CDR2 is FQGTGA. The CDR3 spells CASSGGQGAHPLQETQYF. The DNA of the CDR3 is TGTGCCAGCAGCGGCGGACAGGGGGCTCACCCGCTACAAGAGACCCAGTACTTC.

The chain employs TRBV6-6 and TRBJ2-1; no definite D call. The germline CDR1 and CDR2 sequences are MNHNY and SVGAGI (reference sequence). V lost 5 bases and J 0 bases, leaving 11 bases between the germline ends. The CDR3 covers 15 residues. The DNA of the CDR3 is TGTGCCAGCAGTATGACTGCGAGCTCCTACAATGAGCAGTTCTTC. Protein: CASSMTASSYNEQFF.

The chain uses TRBV4-2 and TRBJ2-3; 8 bases match TRBD2. V gave up 1 base and J gave up 0 bases; unmatched junction bases: 9. The length of the CDR3 is 18 residues. Germline V gives CDR1 LGHNA, CDR2 YNFKEQ. The CDR3 nucleotides read TGTGCCAGCAGCCAAGGATCCGCGGGGGGAATTAGCACAGATACGCAGTATTTT. Its translation: CASSQGSAGGISTDTQYF.

The V gene is TRBV11-2, the J gene TRBJ2-4, with D tentatively TRBD1 (5 bases). The CDR3 contains 15 residues. Trimming cost V 4 bases and J 0 bases, with 10 bases left between them. In germline, CDR1 is SGHAT, CDR2 FQNNGV. CDR3 sequence (DNA): TGTGCCAGCAGCTCGACAGAACTAGCCAAAAACATTCAGTACTTC. Its protein product is CASSSTELAKNIQYF.

This clone was counted only a few times. The CDR3 reads CASSPANYGYTF. The DNA of the CDR3 is TGTGCCAGCAGCCCCGCTAACTATGGCTACACCTTC. The rearrangement uses TRBV7-2 and TRBJ1-2; D not resolved. V was clipped by 5 bases and J by 0 bases, with 4 bases between them. This CDR3 has 12 residues. Germline CDR1 SGHTA, CDR2 FQGNSA.

The rearrangement links TRBV5-1 to TRBJ2-1, with no clear D. This CDR3 has 14 amino acids. Trimming took 4 bases from V and 8 from J, leaving 16 bases between them. Germline V gives CDR1 SGHRS, CDR2 YFSETQ. The DNA of the CDR3 is TGCGCCAGCAGCCCCTTGGGGTCGGGCGATGAGCAGTTCTTC. Translated: CASSPLGSGDEQFF. The whole variable domain, remainder taken from reference TRBV5-1 and TRBJ2-1, is KAGVTQTPRYLIKTRGQQVTLSCSPISGHRSVSWYQQTPGQGLQFLFEYFSETQRNKGNFPGRFSGRQFSNSRSEMNVSTLELGDSALYLCASSPLGSGDEQFFGPGTRLTVL.

J is TRBJ2-1 and V is TRBV10-1; 9 nucleotides align to TRBD2. This CDR3 has 14 residues. Trimming removed 3 bases from V and 7 bases from J; junction bases left unmatched: 4. Germline V gene data show CDR1 as WNHNN and CDR2 as SYGVQD (reference sequence). DNA for the CDR3: TGCGCCAGCAGTGACAGCAGCGGGGGGAATGAGCAGTTCTTC. It encodes CASSDSSGGNEQFF.

This clone was seen just once. V and J are TRBV6-6 and TRBJ2-7; TRBD2 might be the D (5 bases). The CDR3 is 14 residues long. Germline values: CDR1 MNHNY, CDR2 SVGAGI (reference sequence). Trimming removed 8 bases from V and 7 bases from J, with 21 bases in between. The CDR3, as DNA: TGTGCCAGCCACAGCCAGGCCCTAACGGGGGAGCAGTACTTC. It codes for CASHSQALTGEQYF.

CDR3 region: CAISVGTDTQYF. Here the CDR3 DNA reads TGTGCCATCAGTGTGGGCACAGATACGCAGTATTTT. This chain connects TRBV10-3 to TRBJ2-3; D ambiguous. Germline V gene sequence: CDR1 ENHRY, CDR2 SYGVKD. Trimming shortened V by 4 bases and J by 1 base, and 3 bases separated the two germline ends. This CDR3 spans 12 amino acids.

This clone has only a few counts. V usage is TRBV11-2 and J usage is TRBJ1-2; D is uncertain. Germline CDR1 and CDR2: SGHAT and FQNNGV. Trimming cost V 0 bases and J 8 bases, with 16 bases left between them. The CDR3 contains 15 residues. CDR3 sequence reads: CASSLDVRRLVGYTF. The CDR3 DNA follows: TGTGCCAGCAGCTTAGATGTGAGGAGACTCGTCGGCTACACCTTC.

The J gene is TRBJ2-7, the V gene TRBV11-3; D possibly corresponds to TRBD1 (6 bases). V gave up 3 bases and J gave up 2 bases, with 11 bases separating them. CDR1 is SGHNT and CDR2 is YENEEA in the germline V gene. The CDR3 consists of 14 residues. The chain's CDR3 is CASSLKTGPYEQYF. Written as DNA, the CDR3 is TGTGCCAGCAGCTTGAAAACAGGGCCCTACGAGCAGTACTTC. Full variable domain (outside the CDR3, taken from reference TRBV11-3 and TRBJ2-7): EAGVVQSPRYKIIEKKQPVAFWCNPISGHNTLYWYLQNLGQGPELLIRYENEEAVDDSQLPKDRFSAERLKGVDSTLKIQPAELGDSAVYLCASSLKTGPYEQYFGPGTRLTVT.

V usage is TRBV10-2 and J usage is TRBJ2-7, with D possibly being TRBD1 or TRBD2 (5 bases each). V lost 9 bases, J lost 0 bases, and 15 bases lay in between. The CDR3 loop spans 14 amino acids. CDR1 and CDR2 (germline): WSHSY, SAAADI. CDR3: CASNRDGDSYEQYF. CDR3 sequence (DNA): TGCGCCAGTAACCGGGACGGAGACTCCTACGAGCAGTACTTC.

The V and J genes are TRBV28 and TRBJ2-7; 7 nucleotides align to TRBD1. The CDR3 runs 16 residues. The V segment lost 5 bases and the J segment 5 bases; nucleotides outside the gene matches: 15. Germline V CDR1 and CDR2: MDHEN, SYDVKM. CDR3 region: CASSIPGTARPDEQYF. The DNA of the CDR3 is TGTGCCAGCAGTATCCCCGGGACAGCTAGGCCCGACGAGCAGTACTTC.